The 25 T cell receptor beta chains given below trace back to one sample, sequenced in a study of blood T cell repertoires in COVID-19. The data were produced by immunoSEQ multiplex PCR, yet TCRdb's version contains in-frame clones alone and is incomplete. The sample shows about 340,000 clones, around 82% of them seen only once. Sequencing used peripheral blood. The receptors come from a young man with active or convalescent COVID-19.

Only a few counts were recorded for this clone. The chain recombines TRBV7-2 with TRBJ2-7; the D is unclear. The germline gives CDR1 SGHTA, CDR2 FQGNSA. Trimming took 4 bases from V and 3 from J, leaving 10 bases between them. CDR3 length: 13 amino acids. The CDR3 coding sequence is TGTGCCAGCAGCTCCCGTAACGGCTACGAGCAGTACTTC. This sequence encodes CASSSRNGYEQYF.

The V call is TRBV7-8, the J call TRBJ2-3; 16 bases align to TRBD2. This CDR3 contains 17 residues. Germline CDR1 reads SGHVS; CDR2 reads FQNEAQ. V shed 5 bases and J 5 bases; nucleotides not matched to a gene: 7. CDR3 DNA sequence: TGTGCCAGCAGCAGGGGACTAGCGGGGGGGCTTGAAGATACGCAGTATTTT. Its translation: CASSRGLAGGLEDTQYF.

The chain has TRBV2 and TRBJ1-5; D uncertain. The V end lost 8 bases, the J end lost 0 bases, and 8 bases lay between the germline ends. This CDR3 is 13 amino acids long. The germline V gene encodes CDR1 SNHLY and CDR2 FYNNEI. The chain's CDR3 is CASGPYSNQPQHF. For the CDR3, the DNA is TGTGCCAGCGGGCCTTATAGCAATCAGCCCCAGCATTTT.

The table lists this clone with many counts. The chain uses TRBV5-3 and TRBJ2-6, with D perhaps TRBD2 (6 bases). TRBV5-3 is an ORF for which the function is uncertain. The V end lost 2 bases, the J end lost 1 base, and 10 bases lay between the germline ends. This CDR3 has 16 amino acids. The CDR3 DNA sequence: TGTGCCAGAAGCTTCAGGAGGGGTTCTGGGGCCAACGTCCTGACTTTC. It encodes CARSFRRGSGANVLTF.

The chain combines TRBV30 with TRBJ2-7; 9 nucleotides match TRBD1. The CDR3 is made up of 15 amino acids. Germline CDR1 reads GTSNPN; CDR2 reads SVGIG (reference sequence). V gave up 1 base and J gave up 2 bases; unmatched junction bases: 6. Written as DNA, the CDR3 is TGTGCCTGGAGTGGAGACAGGGGGGCCACCTACGAGCAGTACTTC. Translated: CAWSGDRGATYEQYF.

The chain uses TRBV6-5 and TRBJ1-5; a weak D match, TRBD1 (5 bases). Trimming removed 11 bases at V and 4 bases at J, with 15 bases between. The CDR3 extends over 13 amino acids. Germline V gene lookup returns CDR1 MNHEY and CDR2 SVGAGI. CDR3 coding DNA: TGTGCCTCCTCAGGGTTCAGAAATCAGCCCCAGCATTTT. Protein: CASSGFRNQPQHF.

This clone was counted a few times. The gene calls are TRBV24-1 and TRBJ2-2, with D perhaps TRBD2 (6 bases). The CDR3 sequence is 16 residues long. Trimming took 2 bases from V and 3 from J, leaving 12 bases between them. Per the germline V gene, CDR1 is KGHDR and CDR2 is SFDVKD. CDR3 protein: CATSDWDGRYTGELFF. The CDR3 nucleotides are TGTGCCACCAGTGATTGGGACGGGAGATACACCGGGGAGCTGTTTTTT.

V and J are TRBV7-6 and TRBJ2-1; 10 nucleotides agree with TRBD2. Trimming removed 3 bases from V and 10 bases from J; junction bases left unmatched: 12. CDR3 length equals 16 residues. Germline CDR1 and CDR2: SGHVS and FNYEAQ. The CDR3 nucleotides read TGTGCCAGCAGCTTTTATTCTAGCGGGGGCCTCGGGGAGCAGTTCTTC. Translating gives CASSFYSSGGLGEQFF.

The J gene is TRBJ1-1, the V gene TRBV5-1; weak D call: TRBD1 (5 bases). From germline, CDR1 is SGHRS and CDR2 YFSETQ. Trimming removed 2 bases from V and 1 base from J, with 9 bases in between. The CDR3 sequence is 14 residues long. The DNA of the CDR3 is TGCGCCAGCAGCTTTTTAAGGGGGAACACTGAAGCTTTCTTT. Amino acid sequence: CASSFLRGNTEAFF.

The chain joins TRBV2 to TRBJ1-4, with 10 bases lining up with TRBD1. The CDR3 covers 14 residues. V trimming: 4 bases; J trimming: 10 bases; junction bases outside the gene matches: 6. The germline V gene encodes CDR1 SNHLY and CDR2 FYNNEI. The CDR3 sequence: CASSGDRGRAKLFF. For the CDR3, the DNA is TGTGCCAGCAGTGGAGACAGGGGGCGCGCAAAACTGTTTTTT.

This clone was picked up one time. The chain couples TRBV18 to TRBJ2-5; 7 nucleotides align to TRBD2. The CDR3 is 16 residues long. Germline V gives CDR1 KGHSH, CDR2 LQKENI. V trimming: 6 bases; J trimming: 4 bases; junction bases outside the gene matches: 14. The CDR3 region is CASSIGPLREGETQYF. DNA for the CDR3: TGTGCCAGCTCCATCGGGCCTCTCAGGGAGGGAGAGACCCAGTACTTC. Full variable domain (rest looked up from reference TRBV18 and TRBJ2-5): NAGVMQNPRHLVRRRGQEARLRCSPMKGHSHVYWYRQLPEEGLKFMVYLQKENIIDESGMPKERFSAEFPKEGPSILRIQQVVRGDSAAYFCASSIGPLREGETQYFGPGTRLLVL.

This chain connects TRBV28 to TRBJ2-2, with unresolved D. Germline V lookup: CDR1 MDHEN, CDR2 SYDVKM. Trimming left V 7 bases short and J 3 bases short, with 9 bases between. This CDR3 contains 13 residues. The DNA for the CDR3 is TGTGCCAGCATTGGTCGGGACACCGGGGAGCTGTTTTTT. Translation gives CASIGRDTGELFF.

The rearrangement links TRBV9 to TRBJ2-1; a weak D match, TRBD2 (5 bases). CDR1 is SGDLS and CDR2 is YYNGEE in the germline V gene. This CDR3 spans 18 amino acids. The ends were cut back, 3 bases at V and 0 bases at J, with 19 bases in the middle. The CDR3 bases are TGTGCCAGCAGCGCAGGCCCCCCGAGGGCTAGCTCCTACAATGAGCAGTTCTTC. This gives the protein CASSAGPPRASSYNEQFF.

V and J are TRBV27 and TRBJ1-1; D is unresolved. Germline CDR1 MNHEY, CDR2 SMNVEV (reference sequence). The length of the CDR3 is 13 residues. The germline V and J ends were trimmed by 0 bases and 8 bases, with 10 bases remaining between them. CDR3 DNA: TGTGCCAGCAGTTTATCGAGAGGCCTGGAAGCTTTCTTT. Protein product: CASSLSRGLEAFF.

This chain uses TRBV4-2 with TRBJ1-2; D gene uncertain. This CDR3 contains 13 residues. In germline, CDR1 is LGHNA, CDR2 YNFKEQ. The ends were cut back, 0 bases at V and 8 bases at J, with 10 bases in the middle. The CDR3: CASSQDPGGGYTF. The CDR3 DNA is TGTGCCAGCAGCCAAGACCCAGGCGGGGGCTACACCTTC.

The chain recombines TRBV7-2 with TRBJ2-1, with 7 bases that match TRBD2. CDR1 and CDR2 from the germline V gene are SGHTA and FQGNSA. The CDR3 spans 14 residues. Losses at the gene ends were 7 bases for V and 9 bases for J; bases not matched to a gene: 12. This CDR3 reads CASNRRREGGEQFF. The CDR3, as DNA: TGTGCCAGCAATCGAAGGAGGGAGGGCGGTGAGCAGTTCTTC.

The CDR3 coding sequence is TGTGCCAGCAGCTTATTCCAGCGGGAGCAGTTCTTC. Its translation: CASSLFQREQFF. The chain recombines TRBV7-9 with TRBJ2-1; D possibly corresponds to TRBD2 (5 bases). The CDR3 has 12 amino acids. CDR1 is SEHNR and CDR2 is FQNEAQ in the germline V gene (reference sequence). V lost 2 bases, J lost 10 bases, and 9 bases lay in between. Full variable domain (outside the CDR3, taken from reference TRBV7-9 and TRBJ2-1): DTGVSQNPRHKITKRGQNVTFRCDPISEHNRLYWYRQTLGQGPEFLTYFQNEAQLEKSRLLSDRFSAERPKGSFSTLEIQRTEQGDSAMYLCASSLFQREQFFGPGTRLTVL.

The chain employs TRBV6-6 and TRBJ1-6, with D perhaps matching TRBD1 (6 bases). The germline CDR1 and CDR2 sequences are MNHNY and SVGAGI (reference sequence). V was shortened by 5 bases and J by 5 bases, with 16 bases between the two germline ends. The CDR3 loop spans 16 amino acids. CDR3 amino acids: CASSHGGRFDNSPLHF. The CDR3 nucleotides read TGTGCCAGCAGTCACGGGGGGCGCTTTGATAATTCACCCCTCCACTTT.

The sample holds one count of this clone. V gene TRBV15 combines with J gene TRBJ2-3, with TRBD1 matching over 8 bases. The CDR3 covers 21 residues. Unmatched junction bases numbered 18, after V lost 0 bases and J lost 1 base. Germline V gene sequence: CDR1 LNHNV, CDR2 YYDKDF (reference sequence). CDR3 DNA sequence: TGTGCCACCAGCAGAGATCCCCCCAGGGGGCGATCCCCAGGGGGCACAGATACGCAGTATTTT. This codes for CATSRDPPRGRSPGGTDTQYF.

The chain employs TRBV2 and TRBJ2-2; no firm D call. With 2 bases removed from V and 5 bases from J, the gap between germline ends came to 3 bases. Germline values: CDR1 SNHLY, CDR2 FYNNEI. CDR3 length: 12 amino acids. The CDR3, as DNA: TGTGCCAGCAGTGAATCTACCGGGGAGCTGTTTTTT. This translates into CASSESTGELFF.

The chain carries TRBV28 and TRBJ1-4; weak D call: TRBD1 (5 bases). Germline assignment: CDR1 MDHEN and CDR2 SYDVKM. With 6 bases removed from V and 5 bases from J, the gap between germline ends came to 19 bases. The CDR3 has 16 residues. CDR3 bases: TGTGCCAGCAGATCCCACCAGGATGGGGGGAATGAAAAACTGTTTTTT. Its translation is CASRSHQDGGNEKLFF.

V usage is TRBV20-1 and J usage is TRBJ2-3; D is unclear. Germline V gives CDR1 DFQATT, CDR2 SNEGSKA (reference sequence). The CDR3 length is 11 residues. V lost 7 bases and J 3 bases, leaving 8 bases between the germline ends. The CDR3 nucleotides read TGCAGTGTTGCTAAGACAGATACGCAGTATTTT. This gives the protein CSVAKTDTQYF.

J is TRBJ2-2 and V is TRBV2, with 9 bases fitting TRBD2. V dropped 7 bases and J dropped 5; count of bases not matched to a gene: 5. This CDR3 is built from 14 residues. Per germline, CDR1 SNHLY and CDR2 FYNNEI. The CDR3 loop is CASIAGVRTGELFF. For the CDR3, the DNA is TGTGCCAGCATAGCGGGAGTAAGGACCGGGGAGCTGTTTTTT.

The chain links TRBV4-3 to TRBJ1-2; TRBD1 matches at 7 bases. The germline CDR1 and CDR2 sequences are LGHNA and YSLEER. The CDR3 covers 15 residues. V lost 0 bases to trimming and J lost 8 bases; unmatched junction nucleotides: 9. In nucleotides, the CDR3 is TGCGCCAGCAGCCAAGATCCTTTAGGACAGGCGGGCTACACCTTC. It encodes CASSQDPLGQAGYTF.

CDR3: CASSISPNTEAFF. The CDR3 DNA is TGTGCCAGTAGTATTTCTCCGAACACTGAAGCTTTCTTT. The chain recombines TRBV19 with TRBJ1-1, with D hard to call. Germline V gene data show CDR1 as LNHDA and CDR2 as SQIVND (reference sequence). The V gene lost 3 bases and the J gene lost 1 base, with 6 bases spanning the gap. The CDR3 contains 13 residues.